A single sample gave rise to the 22 T cell receptor beta chains below, sequenced in a study of blood T cells in healthy people across ages. Using a J-beta primer mix together with a sample-barcoded 5' primer, a second PCR was run for roughly 6 to 11 cycles. TCRdb reprocessed the 5' RACE reads with MiXCR, giving one entry per CDR3 protein. The table lists approximately 830,000 distinct CDR3 sequences, less than 80% of them singletons. The sequencing input was blood. These receptors all come from a man aged 25 to 40 in good health.

The V call is TRBV6-1, the J call TRBJ2-1; 8 bases are a match to TRBD1. The J segment lost 8 bases and the V segment lost 5 bases, leaving 20 bases of the junction unmatched. From germline, CDR1 is MNHNS and CDR2 SASEGT. The CDR3 extends over 18 amino acids. CDR3 loop: CASSKLRGGDRSMYEQFF. CDR3 nucleotide sequence: TGTGCCAGCAGTAAACTAAGAGGAGGGGACAGGTCAATGTATGAGCAGTTCTTC.

With respect to this clonotype: An end of the junction differs from the germline gene, which may be a read error. This chain links TRBV20-1 with TRBJ2-5; 11 bases line up with TRBD1. This CDR3 is 15 amino acids long. Germline V gives CDR1 DFQATT, CDR2 SNEGSKA (reference sequence). DNA for the CDR3: TGCAGTGCGAGAGATGCAGGGACAGGGGGGGAGACCCAGTACTTC. This codes for CSARDAGTGGETQYF.

The chain couples TRBV15 to TRBJ2-3; D call uncertain. This CDR3 contains 14 residues. CDR1 and CDR2 from the germline V gene are LNHNV and YYDKDF (reference sequence). Trimming pared 4 bases from V and 0 bases from J, leaving 8 bases between. The DNA for the CDR3 is TGTGCCACCAGCAAGGCAGCTAGCACAGATACGCAGTATTTT. This translates into CATSKAASTDTQYF.

The chain has TRBV7-2 and TRBJ2-4; maybe TRBD2 (7 bases). The germline gives CDR1 SGHTA, CDR2 FQGNSA. The CDR3 runs 16 residues. V dropped 7 bases and J dropped 3 bases, with 19 bases sitting between them. The CDR3 sequence: CASTAKGGAGKNIQYF. The CDR3, as DNA: TGTGCCAGCACCGCAAAGGGGGGGGCGGGCAAAAACATTCAGTACTTC.

The rearrangement links TRBV12-5 to TRBJ2-5; D uncertain. Germline CDR1 LGHNT, CDR2 FRNRAP. This CDR3 comprises 14 residues. Trimming shortened V by 6 bases and J by 11 bases, and 22 bases separated the two germline ends. In nucleotides, the CDR3 is TGTGCTAGTGGCCAAAGTCCCCCAATCCTGAAGCAGTACTTC. Amino acid sequence: CASGQSPPILKQYF.

The rearrangement uses TRBV10-3 and TRBJ1-1, with TRBD1 matching over 8 bases. CDR1 and CDR2 from the germline V gene are ENHRY and SYGVKD. After removal of 6 bases from V and 1 base from J, the junction contained 4 bases not matched to a gene. The CDR3 runs to 14 residues. CDR3 nucleotides: TGTGCCATCAGCCTGACAGGGGAGAACACTGAAGCTTTCTTT. Protein sequence: CAISLTGENTEAFF.

CDR3 nucleotide sequence: TGTGCCAGCAGCCAAGGGTGGCAACTCCGGGAGACCCAGTACTTC. Protein: CASSQGWQLRETQYF. This chain uses TRBV4-2 with TRBJ2-5; D not resolved. The CDR3 has 15 amino acids. The germline V gene encodes CDR1 LGHNA and CDR2 YNFKEQ. The V end lost 1 base, the J end lost 5 bases, and 14 bases lay between the germline ends.

This clonotype was counted only a few times. CDR3: CASTHRGGGDTQYF. As DNA, the CDR3 is TGTGCCAGCACCCATAGGGGGGGCGGAGATACGCAGTATTTT. The chain combines TRBV12-3 or TRBV12-4 with TRBJ2-3; D possibly corresponds to TRBD2 (7 bases). V shed 7 bases and J shed 5 bases, with 16 bases lying between them. The CDR3 spans 14 residues.

This clonotype was seen once. The rearrangement joins TRBV6-2 or TRBV6-3 to TRBJ2-7; maybe TRBD2 (6 bases). This CDR3 region has 14 residues. Germline-derived CDR1 and CDR2 are MNHEY and SVGEGT. Deletions cut 0 bases from V and 6 bases from J, with 12 bases between. The DNA of the CDR3 is TGTGCCAGCAGTTACTCGAGAGGGACTGCCGAGCAGTACTTC. It codes for CASSYSRGTAEQYF.

The genes are TRBV4-3 and TRBJ2-2, with 10 bases matching TRBD2. Germline-derived CDR1 and CDR2 are LGHNA and YSLEER. Trimming cost V 4 bases and J 7 bases; bases outside gene matches: 9. The CDR3 consists of 16 residues. The CDR3 spells CASSRSSGGPIGELFF. The CDR3 DNA reads as TGCGCCAGCAGCCGCTCTAGCGGGGGTCCCATCGGGGAGCTGTTTTTT.

V gene TRBV20-1 combines with J gene TRBJ1-5, with D perhaps TRBD1 (5 bases). Germline lookup yields CDR1 DFQATT and CDR2 SNEGSKA (reference sequence). Trimming took 6 bases from V and 4 from J, leaving 13 bases between them. The CDR3 extends over 13 amino acids. CDR3 coding DNA: TGCAGTGCGGCAGGGCCGGGAAATCAGCCCCAGCATTTT. Translated: CSAAGPGNQPQHF.

The chain combines TRBV11-2 with TRBJ2-3; a possible D gene is TRBD1 (6 bases). The CDR3 covers 18 residues. Germline CDR1 SGHAT, CDR2 FQNNGV. The V end lost 2 bases, the J end lost 4 bases, and 22 bases lay between the germline ends. DNA of the CDR3: TGTGCCAGCAGCTTACCTCGGAGAAGGACAGAGGTTGCAGATACGCAGTATTTT. Amino acid sequence: CASSLPRRRTEVADTQYF.

The rearrangement joins TRBV7-9 to TRBJ2-3; TRBD1 is a possible D gene (5 bases). The CDR3 has 14 amino acids. The germline gives CDR1 SEHNR, CDR2 FQNEAQ (reference sequence). Between the trimmed V and J ends, which lost 9 bases and 6 bases, there was a span of 19 bases. The CDR3 DNA follows: TGTGCCAGGGCCGGTGAGATAGGGGCCGATACGCAGTATTTT. As protein: CARAGEIGADTQYF.

V is TRBV3-1 and J is TRBJ2-7; D is perhaps TRBD1 or TRBD2 (5 bases each). The germline CDR1 and CDR2 sequences are LGHDT and YNNKEL (reference sequence). V was clipped by 3 bases and J by 2 bases, with 14 bases between them. The length of the CDR3 is 15 residues. The CDR3 protein is CASSQRRDPTYEQYF. CDR3 nucleotide sequence: TGTGCCAGCAGCCAGCGCCGGGACCCGACCTACGAGCAGTACTTC.

The sample holds a few counts of this clonotype. V usage is TRBV15 and J usage is TRBJ1-2; a possible D gene is TRBD1 (5 bases). The CDR3 extends over 16 amino acids. Trimming took off 0 bases at V and 5 bases at J, with 16 bases between the two ends. Germline V lookup: CDR1 LNHNV, CDR2 YYDKDF (reference sequence). CDR3 nucleotides: TGTGCCACCAGCAGAGATATTGGGACGCGGTTGTATGGCTACACCTTC. It translates to CATSRDIGTRLYGYTF.

The rearrangement uses TRBV7-9 and TRBJ2-7, with TRBD2 matching over 8 bases. Trimming removed 3 bases from V and 1 base from J; junction bases left unmatched: 5. Germline V gene data show CDR1 as SEHNR and CDR2 as FQNEAQ (reference sequence). The CDR3 is 15 residues long. The CDR3 loop reads CASSFPRGGSYEQYF. Here the CDR3 DNA reads TGTGCCAGCAGCTTTCCCCGGGGGGGATCCTACGAGCAGTACTTC. The whole variable domain, filled in from reference TRBV7-9 and TRBJ2-7, reads DTGVSQNPRHKITKRGQNVTFRCDPISEHNRLYWYRQTLGQGPEFLTYFQNEAQLEKSRLLSDRFSAERPKGSFSTLEIQRTEQGDSAMYLCASSFPRGGSYEQYFGPGTRLTVT.

The chain uses TRBV6-1 and TRBJ2-1; D perhaps matches TRBD2 (6 bases). The germline V gene has CDR1 MNHNS and CDR2 SASEGT. The CDR3 is 14 amino acids. The V end was cut by 3 bases, the J end by 5 bases, with 11 bases between. The CDR3 nucleotides are TGTGCCAGCAGTGAGGGGGGTTCCCACAATGAGCAGTTCTTC. It codes for CASSEGGSHNEQFF.

This clonotype was seen a handful of times. The rearrangement joins TRBV7-9 to TRBJ2-7; D might be TRBD1 (6 bases). V lost 5 bases and J lost 4, with 12 bases in between. This CDR3 region has 13 residues. Germline V CDR1 and CDR2: SEHNR, FQNEAQ (reference sequence). The CDR3 spells CASSAGTQYEQYF. The CDR3 coding sequence is TGTGCCAGCAGCGCCGGGACACAGTACGAGCAGTACTTC.

The chain carries TRBV9 and TRBJ2-1; D might be TRBD1 (5 bases). Germline CDR1 reads SGDLS; CDR2 reads YYNGEE. Trimming took 5 bases from V and 2 from J, leaving 14 bases between them. The CDR3 length is 15 residues. The CDR3 coding sequence is TGTGCCAGCAGTTTAGCAGGGCAAACCTACAATGAGCAGTTCTTC. It yields the protein CASSLAGQTYNEQFF. Full variable domain (missing parts from reference TRBV9 and TRBJ2-1): DSGVTQTPKHLITATGQRVTLRCSPRSGDLSVYWYQQSLDQGLQFLIQYYNGEERAKGNILERFSAQQFPDLHSELNLSSLELGDSALYFCASSLAGQTYNEQFFGPGTRLTVL.

V and J are TRBV24-1 and TRBJ2-1; 7 bases match TRBD2. TRBJ2-7 matches the DNA end more closely, so the J call is doubtful. CDR1 is KGHDR, CDR2 SFDVKD, per germline. CDR3 length: 16 residues. DNA of the CDR3: TGTGCCACCAGTGATGCCGGGGGGAACTCCTACAATGAGCAGTACTTC. Translated: CATSDAGGNSYNEQYF.

The rearrangement uses TRBV7-3 and TRBJ2-5; possibly TRBD1 for D (6 bases). The DNA end lines up better with TRBJ2-7; the J call may be wrong. Germline V gives CDR1 SGHTA, CDR2 FQGTGA. This CDR3 spans 14 amino acids. The DNA for the CDR3 is TGTGCCAGCAGCTTGGTACAGGGCAACTACGAGCAGTACTTC. It translates to CASSLVQGNYEQYF.

About this clonotype: A single base separates this from a much larger clone, so it may be a read error. The rearrangement links TRBV20-1 to TRBJ2-5; D is perhaps TRBD2 (6 bases). Trimming stripped 1 base from V and 11 bases from J, with 20 bases between. Looked up from germline, CDR1 is DFQATT and CDR2 is SNEGSKA (reference sequence). The CDR3 has 14 amino acids. In nucleotides, the CDR3 is TGCAGTGCTAGAGGGAGGGTGCATGACGGGGAGCAGTACTTC. Translating it yields CSARGRVHDGEQYF.